One and the same sample provided the 17 T cell receptor beta chains below, sequenced in a study of PD-1 blockade in mismatch repair-deficient tumors. As to time point: archival surgical resection tumor tissue. TCRdb's copy holds only in-frame clones and misses some; the assay was immunoSEQ multiplex PCR. The sample records over a thousand clones, approximately 78% being singletons. The sequences come from primary tumor tissue, collected from a patient treated with pembrolizumab. The receptors come from an adult with mismatch repair-deficient cancer.

The J gene is TRBJ2-3, the V gene TRBV7-9; D remains ambiguous. The germline gives CDR1 SEHNR, CDR2 FQNEAQ (reference sequence). This CDR3 region has 12 residues. V dropped 1 base and J dropped 9 bases, with 8 bases sitting between them. The CDR3 DNA is TGTGCCAGCAGCTTAGAGGCCCGCACGCAGTATTTT. Encoded protein: CASSLEARTQYF.

In its sample, this clone was seen once. For the CDR3, the DNA is TGTGCCAGCAGCCCCCCCGGGACCCGCACAGATACGCAGTATTTT. It codes for CASSPPGTRTDTQYF. The rearrangement links TRBV9 to TRBJ2-3; D assignment may be TRBD1 or TRBD2 (5 bases each). The V end was cut by 4 bases, the J end by 1 base, with 13 bases between. The CDR3 has 15 amino acids. In germline, CDR1 is SGDLS, CDR2 YYNGEE. Full variable domain (missing parts from reference TRBV9 and TRBJ2-3): DSGVTQTPKHLITATGQRVTLRCSPRSGDLSVYWYQQSLDQGLQFLIQYYNGEERAKGNILERFSAQQFPDLHSELNLSSLELGDSALYFCASSPPGTRTDTQYFGPGTRLTVL.

The V call is TRBV5-1, the J call TRBJ2-5; 12 nucleotides agree with TRBD1. The CDR3 runs to 15 residues. The ends lost 0 bases at V and 5 bases at J; junction bases unmatched: 2. Per the germline V gene, CDR1 is SGHRS and CDR2 is YFSETQ. CDR3 DNA: TGCGCCAGCAGCTTGGAGGGACAGGGGGCTGAGACCCAGTACTTC. Translation: CASSLEGQGAETQYF.

V usage is TRBV11-2 and J usage is TRBJ1-1; possibly TRBD1 for D (5 bases). V shed 3 bases and J shed 6 bases, with 14 bases lying between them. The CDR3 length is 14 residues. Germline V gives CDR1 SGHAT, CDR2 FQNNGV. As DNA, the CDR3 is TGTGCCAGCAGCTTGGCGGGGCTCTTGTCTGAAGCTTTCTTT. As protein: CASSLAGLLSEAFF.

The rearrangement links TRBV5-1 to TRBJ1-5, with TRBD1 identical over 7 bases. The CDR3 extends over 12 amino acids. CDR1 and CDR2 (germline): SGHRS, YFSETQ. The V segment lost 10 bases and the J segment 0 bases; nucleotides outside the gene matches: 1. CDR3 DNA: TGCGCCGACAGGGCTAGCAATCAGCCCCAGCATTTT. It is translated as CADRASNQPQHF.

This clone was found a few times. V usage is TRBV6-5 and J usage is TRBJ1-1, with D uncertain. The CDR3 totals 12 residues. Trimming cost V 1 base and J 11 bases, with 11 bases left between them. Germline V gives CDR1 MNHEY, CDR2 SVGAGI. CDR3 nucleotides: TGTGCCAGCAGTTACTTGGGAAGTGGGGCTTTCTTT. It specifies CASSYLGSGAFF.

J is TRBJ2-7 and V is TRBV29-1; D may match TRBD1 or TRBD2 (5 bases each). Germline V CDR1 and CDR2: SQVTM, ANQGSEA. The CDR3 length is 15 residues. Trimming removed 1 base at V and 2 bases at J, with 15 bases between. The chain's CDR3 is CSVEALSGQPYEQYF. The CDR3, as DNA: TGCAGCGTTGAAGCGTTAAGCGGACAACCCTACGAGCAGTACTTC.

There are a few counts of this clone. This chain uses TRBV7-4 with TRBJ1-5; 7 bases are a match to TRBD1. With V trimmed by 8 bases and J by 6 bases, 19 bases remained unmatched. Per germline, CDR1 SGHVT and CDR2 SQSDAQ. The CDR3 is 17 residues long. The chain's CDR3 is CASPTLWMIGGIQPQHF. The CDR3 nucleotides are TGTGCCAGCCCAACCTTATGGATGATAGGGGGCATTCAGCCCCAGCATTTT.

Of note for this clone: Relative to the germline gene, one junction end is altered; a read error may explain this. CDR3 DNA sequence: TGTGCCAGCAGCTTTGTGGGACAGGGAGTAGGAATATTC. It yields the protein CASSFVGQGVGIF. The chain links TRBV7-2 to TRBJ1-2; 9 bases line up with TRBD1. The CDR3 runs 13 residues. Germline lookup yields CDR1 SGHTA and CDR2 FQGNSA. The variable domain in full, completed from reference TRBV7-2 and TRBJ1-2, reads GAGVSQSPSNKVTEKGKDVELRCDPISGHTALYWYRQSLGQGLEFLIYFQGNSAPDKSGLPSDRFSAERTGGSVSTLTIQRTQQEDSAVYLCASSFVGQGVGIFGSGTRLTVV.

This clone showed up just once. The J gene is TRBJ2-1, the V gene TRBV7-9; no clear D. V gave up 5 bases and J gave up 0 bases, with 5 bases separating them. Germline CDR1 reads SEHNR; CDR2 reads FQNEAQ (reference sequence). This CDR3 spans 13 amino acids. The CDR3 region is CASSPISYNEQFF. Written as DNA, the CDR3 is TGTGCCAGCAGCCCAATCTCCTACAATGAGCAGTTCTTC.

The V and J genes are TRBV19 and TRBJ2-7; no clear D gene. Germline-derived CDR1 and CDR2 are LNHDA and SQIVND (reference sequence). Trimming removed 1 base at V and 3 bases at J, with 10 bases between. This CDR3 has 14 amino acids. CDR3: CASSIGLRLYEQYF. The CDR3 DNA reads TGTGCCAGTAGTATAGGACTCCGTCTCTACGAGCAGTACTTC. Full variable domain (rest looked up from reference TRBV19 and TRBJ2-7): DGGITQSPKYLFRKEGQNVTLSCEQNLNHDAMYWYRQDPGQGLRLIYYSQIVNDFQKGDIAEGYSVSREKKESFPLTVTSAQKNPTAFYLCASSIGLRLYEQYFGPGTRLTVT.

The V and J genes are TRBV14 and TRBJ1-2, with D possibly matching TRBD1 (6 bases). The CDR3 spans 14 residues. Trimming took off 1 base at V and 6 bases at J, with 12 bases between the two ends. Per the germline V gene, CDR1 is SGHDN and CDR2 is FVKESK. CDR3 in amino acids: CASSQAGGSHGYTF. As DNA, the CDR3 is TGTGCCAGCAGCCAAGCCGGGGGCTCCCATGGCTACACCTTC.

About this clone: Relative to the germline gene, one junction end is altered; a read error may explain this. The chain joins TRBV27 to TRBJ1-2; TRBD1 might be the D (5 bases). CDR1 MNHEY and CDR2 SMNVEV come from the germline V gene (reference sequence). The CDR3 length is 15 residues. In DNA form, the CDR3 reads TGTGCCAGCAGATTATCCCCGGGGCTTAACTATGGCTACACCTTC. Residues: CASRLSPGLNYGYTF.

In its sample, this clone was seen a few times. The chain employs TRBV10-3 and TRBJ2-1, with D perhaps matching TRBD1 or TRBD2 (5 bases each). The CDR3 spans 13 residues. Germline CDR1 ENHRY, CDR2 SYGVKD. Trimming shortened V by 3 bases and J by 4 bases, and 7 bases separated the two germline ends. The CDR3 loop reads CAISDEGYNEQFF. DNA for the CDR3: TGTGCCATCAGTGATGAGGGGTACAATGAGCAGTTCTTC.

In its sample, this clone was seen a few times. This sequence joins TRBV28 and TRBJ2-7; tentatively, D is TRBD2 (5 bases). V lost 6 bases and J lost 4, with 7 bases in between. Germline CDR1 is MDHEN and CDR2 is SYDVKM. This CDR3 is 11 amino acids long. The CDR3 loop reads CASSPGYEQYF. The CDR3 coding sequence is TGTGCCAGCAGCCCGGGGTACGAGCAGTACTTC.

The rearrangement joins TRBV6-6 to TRBJ1-3; D not resolved. This CDR3 comprises 12 residues. The V gene lost 6 bases and the J gene lost 3 bases, with 6 bases spanning the gap. The germline gives CDR1 MNHNY, CDR2 SVGAGI (reference sequence). The CDR3 DNA follows: TGTGCCAGCAGGTTCTTTGGAAACACCATATATTTT. Protein sequence: CASRFFGNTIYF.

V gene TRBV11-2 combines with J gene TRBJ2-1; no clear D. The V and J ends lost 1 base and 0 bases respectively, with 7 bases between them. The CDR3 extends over 15 amino acids. The germline gives CDR1 SGHAT, CDR2 FQNNGV. The CDR3 coding sequence is TGTGCCAGCAGCTTAGTTCCAAGCTCCTACAATGAGCAGTTCTTC. It specifies CASSLVPSSYNEQFF.